A selection of T cell receptor beta chains follows, all from one sample in a study of spatial heterogeneity in lung cancer. Each CDR3 protein is one row after TCRdb ran MiXCR on the 5' RACE reads. The sample consists of approximately 50,000 distinct CDR3 sequences, 6% to 8.5% of them appearing once. The sample consisted of PBMCs, taken at follow-up. Receptor source: a female donor with early-stage non-small cell lung cancer. The CDR3 runs from the conserved cysteine through the conserved F or W. D genes are given only for firm matches. Where a row states a size, it is once, few, many or the class of an expanded clone; other rows omit it.

d_gene,v_gene,abundance,j_gene,CDR3nt,CDR3aa
TRBD1,TRBV7-9,many,TRBJ2-3,TGTGCCAGCAGCTTAGGGGACAGGGGACCTAGCACAGATACGCAGTATTTT,CASSLGDRGPSTDTQYF
.,TRBV5-1,few,TRBJ2-5,TGCGCCACCAAGGACAGCCCCCAAGAGACCCAGTACTTC,CATKDSPQETQYF
.,TRBV12-3/TRBV12-4,.,TRBJ1-6,TGTGCCAGCAGTTTCGATTTGGGACAAAATAATTCACCCCTCCACTTT,CASSFDLGQNNSPLHF
.,TRBV12-3/TRBV12-4,many,TRBJ2-2,TGTGCCAGCAGTTTTATAGAGGAGCTGTTTTTT,CASSFIEELFF
.,TRBV30,few,TRBJ2-7,TGTGCCTGGAGTTCCGTCTACGAGCAGTACTTC,CAWSSVYEQYF
.,TRBV7-9,.,TRBJ2-1,TGTGCCAGCGCCCCTCTTCAGGGCTCCTACAATGAGCAGTTCTTC,CASAPLQGSYNEQFF
.,TRBV3-1,many,TRBJ1-1,TGTGCCAGCAGCCAAGGTTCTACTGCCCCTAACACTGAAGCTTTCTTT,CASSQGSTAPNTEAFF
TRBD2,TRBV7-9,.,TRBJ2-1,TGTGCCAGCAGCTTGGCGGCGGGGGCCTACAATGAGCAGTTCTTC,CASSLAAGAYNEQFF
.,TRBV7-3,many,TRBJ2-2,TGTGCCAGCAGCCCCATAGGGCGCGGGGTCACCGGGGAGCTGTTTTTT,CASSPIGRGVTGELFF
.,TRBV20-1,few,TRBJ2-7,TGCAGTGCTAACCAGGCCGGCCCTCCGTCCGAGCAGTACTTC,CSANQAGPPSEQYF
.,TRBV18,many,TRBJ1-3,TGTGCCAGCTCACCACCGTGGGCATTTGGAAACACCATATATTTT,CASSPPWAFGNTIYF
TRBD1,TRBV6-2/TRBV6-3,many,TRBJ1-6,TGTGCCAGCAGTTACCTGGGACAGGGACTCCTCCACTTT,CASSYLGQGLLHF
.,TRBV20-1,few,TRBJ1-1,TGCAGTGCCGGAGCCCACCAGCTCACTGAAGCTTTCTTT,CSAGAHQLTEAFF
TRBD1,TRBV18,many,TRBJ1-1,TGTGCCAGCTCACCGACTACAGGGGGCGCAGACACTGAAGCTTTCTTT,CASSPTTGGADTEAFF
.,TRBV5-1,.,TRBJ2-7,TGCGCCAGCAGCTTGGGAGAGGCGGACTCTTCCTACGAGCAGTACTTC,CASSLGEADSSYEQYF
.,TRBV7-9,many,TRBJ1-5,TGTGCCAGCAGCGCAGGAAATCAGCCCCAGCATTTT,CASSAGNQPQHF
.,TRBV6-1,many,TRBJ1-2,TGTGCCAGCAGTCTCCGACAGTACTATGGCTACACCTTC,CASSLRQYYGYTF
TRBD1,TRBV5-1,many,TRBJ1-5,TGCGCCAGCAGCTTGGGCCCAGGGGGCGGTGGTCAGCCCCAGCATTTT,CASSLGPGGGGQPQHF
.,TRBV29-1,many,TRBJ1-1,TGCAGCGTTGAGAAGTCTATGAACACTGAAGCTTTCTTT,CSVEKSMNTEAFF
.,TRBV7-3,many,TRBJ2-2,TGTGCCAGCAGCTTAGGGACCCTTGGGGAGCTGTTTTTT,CASSLGTLGELFF
.,TRBV20-1,many,TRBJ2-3,TGCAGTGCCCAGAGCGGTGCTAGCACAGATACGCAGTATTTT,CSAQSGASTDTQYF
TRBD1,TRBV5-8,many,TRBJ1-2,TGTGCCAGCAGCCCCGGGACAGGGAGGTATGGCTACACCTTC,CASSPGTGRYGYTF
.,TRBV7-2,.,TRBJ2-3,TGTGCCAGCAGCCTCAAGATGATTATAAGCACAGATACGCAGTATTTT,CASSLKMIISTDTQYF
.,TRBV11-2,many,TRBJ2-5,TGTGCCAGCAGCTTAATACAGGGTCAAGAGACCCAGTACTTC,CASSLIQGQETQYF
.,TRBV7-2,.,TRBJ2-7,TGTGCCAGCAGCCCCTTGGGGTACGAGCAGTACTTC,CASSPLGYEQYF
.,TRBV7-9,few,TRBJ2-7,TGTGCCAGCAGCTCGTCCGGGATCTCCTACGAGCAGTACTTC,CASSSSGISYEQYF
.,TRBV18,many,TRBJ2-5,TGTGCCAGCTCATACCCTTCAGGGGCGATAGAGACCCAGTACTTC,CASSYPSGAIETQYF
TRBD1,TRBV3-1,many,TRBJ1-2,TGTGCCAGCAGCCAGATGACAGGGTTGGGTGGCTACACCTTC,CASSQMTGLGGYTF
.,TRBV10-3,many,TRBJ1-1,TGTGCCATCAGTGAGTCGGTGGGCTACGGGGTGGCTTTCTTT,CAISESVGYGVAFF
.,TRBV5-1,many,TRBJ2-4,TGCGCCAGCAGCAGATCGGGGAAAAACATTCAGTACTTC,CASSRSGKNIQYF
TRBD1,TRBV20-1,.,TRBJ2-7,TGCAGTGCTAGAGATCGGTTGGGACAGACCTACGAGCAGTACTTC,CSARDRLGQTYEQYF
TRBD1,TRBV7-8,many,TRBJ1-1,TGTGCCAGCAGCTTAGACCTGACAGGGTCGTGGACTGAAGCTTTCTTT,CASSLDLTGSWTEAFF
.,TRBV7-2,many,TRBJ1-2,TGTGCCAGCAGCCGGGACCCTAACTATGGCTACACCTTC,CASSRDPNYGYTF
TRBD1,TRBV19,many,TRBJ1-5,TGTGCCAGTAGTCGGACAGGCGGCGGCAATCAGCCCCAGCATTTT,CASSRTGGGNQPQHF
.,TRBV7-3,few,TRBJ2-2,TGTGCCAGCAGCCCAGGACACCGCGACACCGGGGAGCTGTTTTTT,CASSPGHRDTGELFF
.,TRBV7-9,many,TRBJ2-6,TGTGCCAGCAGCCCGATCGGGACCTCTGGGGCCAACGTCCTGACTTTC,CASSPIGTSGANVLTF
.,TRBV4-1,many,TRBJ1-6,TGCGCCAGCAGCCAAGATACAGGGCTTCGGTCACCCCTCCACTTT,CASSQDTGLRSPLHF
TRBD2,TRBV7-2,few,TRBJ2-5,TGTGCCAGCAGCCTCGCGGGGGGGCTAGCCCAAGAGACCCAGTACTTC,CASSLAGGLAQETQYF
.,TRBV4-1,many,TRBJ1-1,TGCGCCAGCAGCCAAGATTACCAGGCTCTCCGCGGGGACACTGAAGCTTTCTTT,CASSQDYQALRGDTEAFF
.,TRBV5-1,many,TRBJ1-3,TGCGCCAGCAGTTTGGGGGGCACTGGAAACACCATATATTTT,CASSLGGTGNTIYF
.,TRBV7-2,many,TRBJ2-7,TGTGCCAGCGCCGGACCCTCCCCCGGTACCTACGAGCAGTACTTC,CASAGPSPGTYEQYF
TRBD1,TRBV6-5,many,TRBJ1-2,TGTGCCAGCAGCCCGGACAGGGTTCAGTCCTATGGCTACACCTTC,CASSPDRVQSYGYTF
TRBD2,TRBV6-2/TRBV6-3,many,TRBJ2-5,TGTGCCAGCAGAGCGGGGGGGCCGGCCGTCGAGACCCAGTACTTC,CASRAGGPAVETQYF
.,TRBV3-1,few,TRBJ2-5,TGTGCCAGCAGCCCCTCGGGGCAGGGAGAGACCCAGTACTTC,CASSPSGQGETQYF
.,TRBV20-1,few,TRBJ1-3,TGCAGTGCCGCACCTGCAAACACCATATATTTT,CSAAPANTIYF
TRBD2,TRBV3-1,many,TRBJ2-1,TGTGCCAGCAGCCCCCAGGCTAGCGGGGGCCCCTACAATGAGCAGTTCTTC,CASSPQASGGPYNEQFF
TRBD1,TRBV5-1,many,TRBJ1-6,TGCGCCAGCAGACGCCAAGGGACAGGCAACTATAATTCACCCCTCCACTTT,CASRRQGTGNYNSPLHF
.,TRBV7-2,many,TRBJ1-5,TGTGCCAGCAGCGCCCCCAACAATCAGCCCCAGCATTTT,CASSAPNNQPQHF
.,TRBV3-1,many,TRBJ1-5,TGTGCCAGCAGCCAAGGGGGAAATCAGCCCCAGCATTTT,CASSQGGNQPQHF
.,TRBV28,.,TRBJ1-5,TGTGCCAGCAATCCTGGTGGGGGTCATAGCAATCAGCCCCAGCATTTT,CASNPGGGHSNQPQHF
TRBD1,TRBV5-1,many,TRBJ1-1,TGCGCCAGCATCCGAACAGGGGGCGGAACTGAAGCTTTCTTT,CASIRTGGGTEAFF
TRBD1,TRBV20-1,many,TRBJ1-3,TGCAGTGCCTCCATACAGGGGTTCGGCACCATATATTTT,CSASIQGFGTIYF
.,TRBV18,few,TRBJ1-4,TGTGCCAGCTCGCCCGCGAAGGACAGACTTAATGAAAAACTGTTTTTT,CASSPAKDRLNEKLFF